This T cell receptor (beta chain) was retrieved from a study of CD8 T cells in ankylosing spondylitis. CDR1 and CDR2 from the germline V gene are MNHEY and SVGEGT. Trimming removed 6 bases from V and 1 base from J, with 9 bases in between. The CDR3 has 13 amino acids. Study-wide results and caveats: Ankylosing spondylitis blood appeared to carry a characteristic TCR beta motif of fewer than 10 highly homologous variants. From matched ankylosing spondylitis synovial fluid, disease-linked clones were reportedly recovered at significantly enriched levels.

Comments on this clonotype: No antigen is known for it.

TCRdb re-called the 5' RACE reads with MiXCR, one entry per CDR3 protein. This table has 390,000 or so distinct CDR3 sequences, 20% to 25% appearing once. This TCR derives from a male donor with ankylosing spondylitis. V gene TRBV6-2 or TRBV6-3 combines with J gene TRBJ1-1; D gene uncertain. The sample taken for sequencing was blood, either unsorted or a sorted T cell fraction (not recorded which). The CDR3: CASSQTWNTEAFF. The DNA for the CDR3 is TGTGCCAGCAGCCAGACTTGGAACACTGAAGCTTTCTTT.